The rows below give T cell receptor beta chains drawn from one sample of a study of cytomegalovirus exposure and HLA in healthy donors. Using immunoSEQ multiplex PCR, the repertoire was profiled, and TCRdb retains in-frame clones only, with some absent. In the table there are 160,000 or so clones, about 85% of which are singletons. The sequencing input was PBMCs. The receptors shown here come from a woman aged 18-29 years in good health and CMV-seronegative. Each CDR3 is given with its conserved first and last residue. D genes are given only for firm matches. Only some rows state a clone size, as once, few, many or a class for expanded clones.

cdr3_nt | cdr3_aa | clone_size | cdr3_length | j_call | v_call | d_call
TGTGCCAGCAGCCCAAGACTGTCGATGGGGGGGTACAATGAGCAGTTCTTC | CASSPRLSMGGYNEQFF | NA | 17 | TRBJ2-1 | TRBV9 | TRBD2
TGTGCCAGCAGTACTACGGGGAGGGACTATGGCTACACCTTC | CASSTTGRDYGYTF | once | 14 | TRBJ1-2 | TRBV28 | NA
TGTGCCAGCAGCTTGCTGAGGACAGGGGGATATGGCTACACCTTC | CASSLLRTGGYGYTF | NA | 15 | TRBJ1-2 | TRBV7-2 | TRBD1
TGTGCCAGTAGTCGGGGAACGGGGTTGGGCAATGAGCAGTTCTTC | CASSRGTGLGNEQFF | few | 15 | TRBJ2-1 | TRBV19 | NA
TGTGCCAGCAGTCCCGCCGGGGGTTCAATCTACAATGAGCAGTTCTTC | CASSPAGGSIYNEQFF | NA | 16 | TRBJ2-1 | TRBV28 | NA
TGTGCCAGCAGTTTATTGGGGGGATTAATCACTGAAGCTTTCTTT | CASSLLGGLITEAFF | NA | 15 | TRBJ1-1 | TRBV27 | NA
TGTGCCAGCAGTTCCCTTCCCCCAGGGCCCGAGGCTAGCGGGAGTCGGTACGAGCAGTACTTC | CASSSLPPGPEASGSRYEQYF | NA | 21 | TRBJ2-7 | TRBV28 | TRBD2
TGCGCCAGCAGCTTGGGCAGGGGGGAAGGAGAGACCCAGTACTTC | CASSLGRGEGETQYF | NA | 15 | TRBJ2-5 | TRBV5-1 | NA
TGTGCCAGCAGTGGGGGGACAGGGGTCACTGAAGCTTTCTTT | CASSGGTGVTEAFF | NA | 14 | TRBJ1-1 | TRBV2 | TRBD1
TGTGCCAGCAGTGAAAGGCGGACAGGGCTCAATCAGCCCCAGCATTTT | CASSERRTGLNQPQHF | once | 16 | TRBJ1-5 | TRBV2 | TRBD1
TGTGCCAGCAGACAGGGGGTTTTGGGCTACACCTTC | CASRQGVLGYTF | NA | 12 | TRBJ1-2 | TRBV19 | TRBD1
TGTGCCATTTACGGGGGTAGGATATATTTT | CAIYGGRIYF | NA | 10 | TRBJ1-3 | TRBV27 | NA
TGTGCCATCAACAGACTAGAAGGCGCCGGGGAGCTGTTTTTT | CAINRLEGAGELFF | NA | 14 | TRBJ2-2 | TRBV10-3 | NA
TGTGCCAGCAGCACGCGATCCCGAGGGGGCTATGGCTACACCTTC | CASSTRSRGGYGYTF | NA | 15 | TRBJ1-2 | TRBV9 | NA
TGTGCCAGCAGTTCCCCGCCCGGGAACACTGAAGCTTTCTTT | CASSSPPGNTEAFF | NA | 14 | TRBJ1-1 | TRBV27 | NA
TGTGCCAGCAGTTCCCCTAGCTTTACCCAGTACTTC | CASSSPSFTQYF | NA | 12 | TRBJ2-5 | TRBV27 | NA
TGTGCCAGCAGCCAGACAGTGAACTATGGCTACACCTTC | CASSQTVNYGYTF | once | 13 | TRBJ1-2 | TRBV7-9 | NA
TGTGCCAGCCGGACTAGCGGGGGTTCGGGGCAGTATTTT | CASRTSGGSGQYF | NA | 13 | TRBJ2-3 | TRBV2 | TRBD2
TGTGCCAGCAGTCCCACAGTGGGAAACACCATATATTTT | CASSPTVGNTIYF | NA | 13 | TRBJ1-3 | TRBV27 | NA
TGTGCCAGCTCACCAATTAGGGGCGAGCAGTACTTC | CASSPIRGEQYF | NA | 12 | TRBJ2-7 | TRBV18 | NA
TGTGCCAGCAGTTTTAAGCTCCTTCCCCGGGATTCACCCCTCCACTTT | CASSFKLLPRDSPLHF | NA | 16 | TRBJ1-6 | TRBV27 | NA
TGTGCCAGCAACATCGGGACTAGCGGCCTTTATGAGCAGTTCTTC | CASNIGTSGLYEQFF | NA | 15 | TRBJ2-1 | TRBV7-2 | TRBD2
TGTGCCCGCAGCACCCGCAGAGGATCCTACAATGAGCAGTTCTTC | CARSTRRGSYNEQFF | NA | 15 | TRBJ2-1 | TRBV7-2 | NA
TGCGCCAGCAGCCCCTCCCCTAGCGGGAGTTACAATGAGCAGTTCTTC | CASSPSPSGSYNEQFF | few | 16 | TRBJ2-1 | TRBV4-1 | TRBD2
TGTGCCAGCAGTTCCTGGACACTCTCACTGTTTTTT | CASSSWTLSLFF | NA | 12 | TRBJ1-4 | TRBV28 | NA
TGTGCCAGCAGCGCCGGGACAGGGGGCTACGAGCAGTACTTC | CASSAGTGGYEQYF | NA | 14 | TRBJ2-7 | TRBV6-1 | TRBD1
TGCGCCAGCAGCCAAGTGGTACCTAGCGCTTCCTACGAGCAGTACTTC | CASSQVVPSASYEQYF | few | 16 | TRBJ2-7 | TRBV4-1 | NA
TGTGCCAGCAGTCCCTCTGGGGGCTTATCTCAGAAAGCTTTCTTT | CASSPSGGLSQKAFF | NA | 15 | TRBJ1-1 | TRBV28 | NA
TGCGCCAGCAGCCCCCAGACAGGGGCAGATACGCAGTATTTT | CASSPQTGADTQYF | once | 14 | TRBJ2-3 | TRBV5-1 | TRBD1
TGCGCCAGCAGCTTTAAGAGCGGGGGCACAGATACGCAGTATTTT | CASSFKSGGTDTQYF | NA | 15 | TRBJ2-3 | TRBV5-1 | TRBD2
TGTGCCAGTAACAGGGCAAGGGCCCAGCACAATGAGCAGTTCTTC | CASNRARAQHNEQFF | NA | 15 | TRBJ2-1 | TRBV19 | NA
TGTGCCACCAGCCAGGGTAACTATGGCTACACCTTC | CATSQGNYGYTF | NA | 12 | TRBJ1-2 | TRBV6-5 | NA
TGCAGCGTGGGGGGGGTGGGGGAGACCCAGTACTTC | CSVGGVGETQYF | few | 12 | TRBJ2-5 | TRBV29-1 | TRBD2
TGTGCCAGCCGAGAGGGGGGGCGAGAATATGGCTACACCTTC | CASREGGREYGYTF | once | 14 | TRBJ1-2 | TRBV28 | NA
TGTGCCAGCAGCCCAGTTCGAAACGAGCAGTACTTC | CASSPVRNEQYF | NA | 12 | TRBJ2-7 | TRBV6-6 | NA
TGCCTCACACTAGCGGGAAATTCTCTCTTCTTC | CLTLAGNSLFF | NA | 11 | TRBJ2-1 | TRBV30 | TRBD2
TGTGCCAGCAGCCCCCGTTTTGGCACAGATACGCAGTATTTT | CASSPRFGTDTQYF | NA | 14 | TRBJ2-3 | TRBV7-2 | NA
TGTGCCAGCAGTTTACGGCGAGCTCGGGCGGCGGGGGAGGATGAAGAGACCCAGTACTTC | CASSLRRARAAGEDEETQYF | NA | 20 | TRBJ2-5 | TRBV28 | TRBD2
TGTGCCTGGAGTGGTGCTAGCGGGAGTGAAGAGACCCAGTACTTC | CAWSGASGSEETQYF | NA | 15 | TRBJ2-5 | TRBV30 | TRBD2
TGTGCCAGTAGTATGTTAGGGGTACGACAGGGTAGCAATCAGCCCCAGCATTTT | CASSMLGVRQGSNQPQHF | NA | 18 | TRBJ1-5 | TRBV19 | TRBD1
TGTGCCAGCTCTCGGGCGGGAGACACCGGGGAGCTGTTTTTT | CASSRAGDTGELFF | NA | 14 | TRBJ2-2 | TRBV6-6 | TRBD2
TGTGCCAGCAGCGTAGAGGCCGGGAGGGCCTACAATGAGCAGTTCTTC | CASSVEAGRAYNEQFF | NA | 16 | TRBJ2-1 | TRBV9 | TRBD2
TGTGCCACCAGGATGAGCGGGAGTAGTGCCGAGCAGTACTTC | CATRMSGSSAEQYF | NA | 14 | TRBJ2-7 | TRBV15 | TRBD2
TGTGCCAGCTCGAGTCCGGGACAGATCACAGATACGCAGTATTTT | CASSSPGQITDTQYF | NA | 15 | TRBJ2-3 | TRBV28 | TRBD1
TGTGCCAGCAGTTCCTCTCAGCCCCAGCATTTT | CASSSSQPQHF | NA | 11 | TRBJ1-5 | TRBV28 | NA
TGTGCCAGCAGCTTGCCCAGCTACAATGAGCAGTTCTTC | CASSLPSYNEQFF | NA | 13 | TRBJ2-1 | TRBV5-4 | NA
TGTGCCAGCAGCGTAGGGGGTAGCGGGATGGGAGAGACCCAGTACTTC | CASSVGGSGMGETQYF | NA | 16 | TRBJ2-5 | TRBV9 | TRBD2
TGTGCCAGCAGCCCCCGGACAGGGAGGTTCGAGCAGTACTTC | CASSPRTGRFEQYF | NA | 14 | TRBJ2-7 | TRBV9 | TRBD1
TGTGCCAGCAGTTCGAACCGGGACACATACAATGAGCAGTTCTTC | CASSSNRDTYNEQFF | NA | 15 | TRBJ2-1 | TRBV28 | NA
TGTGCCAGCAGCCTAAACAGGGTAGACTACGAGCAGTACTTC | CASSLNRVDYEQYF | once | 14 | TRBJ2-7 | TRBV6-4 | NA
TGTGCCAGCAGCTCCGGGACAGGGGCTGAAAAACTGTTTTTT | CASSSGTGAEKLFF | NA | 14 | TRBJ1-4 | TRBV7-9 | TRBD1
TGTGCCACACACAGGGGAAATACGCAGTATTTT | CATHRGNTQYF | NA | 11 | TRBJ2-3 | TRBV6-6 | TRBD1
TGCGCCAGCAGCTTGGCGGGGGGGCTTGAGTCCGAAGCTTTCTTT | CASSLAGGLESEAFF | NA | 15 | TRBJ1-1 | TRBV5-1 | NA
TGTGCTAGCAGCTTAGATCCGTGGCAGGGCATCTCTGGGGCCAACGTCCTGACTTTC | CASSLDPWQGISGANVLTF | NA | 19 | TRBJ2-6 | TRBV7-7 | NA
TGTGCCAGCGGAAGTATCGGGAGGAAGGACGAGCAGTACTTC | CASGSIGRKDEQYF | NA | 14 | TRBJ2-7 | TRBV28 | TRBD2
TGTGCCAGCAGCCCTCGGACAGGGGTCTCCTACAATGAGCAGTTCTTC | CASSPRTGVSYNEQFF | NA | 16 | TRBJ2-1 | TRBV7-7 | TRBD1
TGTGCCAGCAGCCAACTAGCGGGGGGGGTAGATACGCAGTATTTT | CASSQLAGGVDTQYF | NA | 15 | TRBJ2-3 | TRBV4-2 | TRBD2
TGTGCCAGCAGCTTAGAGCACACCTTC | CASSLEHTF | NA | 9 | TRBJ1-2 | TRBV7-9 | NA
TGCGCCAGCAGCCAATTGGGACTGAGTAATGAAAAACTGTTTTTT | CASSQLGLSNEKLFF | few | 15 | TRBJ1-4 | TRBV4-1 | NA